These 3 T cell receptor beta chains originate from one sample sequenced in a study of T-cell memory formation after mild COVID-19. TCRdb reprocessed the 5' RACE reads via MiXCR and lists one record per CDR3 protein. This sample has some 330,000 distinct CDR3 sequences, with around 20% found just once. Input material: PBMCs or a T cell subset sorted from them (not recorded which). The receptors were gathered from an adult woman who had mild COVID-19 (a few samples of this study predate the infection). Cell type and time point are not known.

The rearrangement links TRBV5-4 to TRBJ2-5; no firm D call. Germline values: CDR1 SGHNT, CDR2 YYREEE (reference sequence). This CDR3 spans 16 amino acids. The V end lost 3 bases, the J end lost 1 base, and 16 bases lay between the germline ends. The CDR3 spells CASSYFEVESQETQYF. The CDR3 DNA follows: TGTGCCAGCAGCTACTTCGAAGTCGAGAGCCAAGAGACCCAGTACTTC.

This chain connects TRBV6-2 or TRBV6-3 to TRBJ2-3; 8 nucleotides line up with TRBD1. The CDR3 contains 14 residues. Germline lookup yields CDR1 MNHEY and CDR2 SVGEGT. The J segment lost 2 bases and the V segment lost 5 bases, leaving 3 bases of the junction unmatched. CDR3 sequence: CASSRTGPTDTQYF. CDR3 nucleotide sequence: TGTGCCAGCAGTAGGACAGGGCCCACAGATACGCAGTATTTT.

This clonotype was recorded a few times. The genes are TRBV29-1 and TRBJ1-4; D gene uncertain. CDR3 length: 14 residues. The germline gives CDR1 SQVTM, CDR2 ANQGSEA. Trimming took 7 bases from V and 10 from J, leaving 22 bases between them. The CDR3 DNA follows: TGCAGCGGCTGGTTACACGGAGGTGGCAGAAAACTGTTTTTT. Protein: CSGWLHGGGRKLFF.